This T cell receptor beta chain stems from a study of shared clonotypes between healthy human individuals. Only in-frame clones appear in the TCRdb table, and some are missing; sequencing was by immunoSEQ multiplex PCR. The sample has about 980,000 clones, about 80% seen once. CDR3 size: 13 residues. Germline-derived CDR1 and CDR2 are LGHNA and YNFKEQ. Trimming removed 5 bases from V and 4 bases from J, with 11 bases in between. With regard to this clone: Its cognate antigen is unknown.

General study points: A few donors held about 5% of naive CD4 clonotypes in common. Donors were few, which limited the genetic and exposure-history diversity represented.

Every donor was a Caucasian adult from Nashville, Tennessee. The receptor was derived from a man younger than 30 in good health. Sequenced: memory CD4+ T cells sorted from blood. Documented subset: CD45RA-negative fraction. The J gene is TRBJ1-2, the V gene TRBV4-2; a weak D match, TRBD1 (5 bases). CDR3 bases: TGTGCCAGCAGCTCACAGGATTCCTATGGCTACACCTTC. Translated, it gives CASSSQDSYGYTF.